The entry below gives a single T cell receptor beta chain sequence along with its context. Its target is not known. The data were produced by immunoSEQ multiplex PCR, yet TCRdb's version contains in-frame clones alone and is incomplete. The profile covers 65,000 to 90,000 clones, with about 90% appearing a single time and approximately 8% taken by the ten largest. This sample is drawn from a study of OX40 agonist ivuxolimab in advanced cancers. Overall study results and limits: The study found among the lowest clonal expansion in partial responders at 0.1-3.0 mg/kg.

The V end lost 4 bases, the J end lost 1 base, and 6 bases lay between the germline ends. The CDR3 sequence is 13 residues long. CDR1 and CDR2 from the germline V gene are SGHVS and FNYEAQ. The TCR originated in an adult with an advanced solid tumor such as melanoma, head and neck, liver or kidney cancer. The chain couples TRBV7-6 to TRBJ2-3; unclear D gene. The material was CD4+ or CD8+ T cells sorted from blood, obtained in a trial of the OX40 agonist ivuxolimab. The CDR3 reads CASSSQGTDTQYF. CDR3 bases: TGTGCCAGCAGCTCCCAGGGCACAGATACGCAGTATTTT.